This TCR beta chain is from a study of tumor-infiltrating lymphocytes in primary liver carcinoma. Study-wide context: Ranging in age from 30 to 69 years, the patients were men and women.

The authors made TCR beta cDNA from 400 to 600 ng total RNA with a constant-region primer. Nested multiplex PCR, run for three rounds with slightly modified ARM-PCR, yielded TCR beta libraries. In the first two PCR rounds, TRBV1-TRBV30 forward primers were paired with a C-beta reverse primer, and each round lasted nine to ten cycles. TCRdb analysed the multiplex PCR reads with MiXCR anew, one entry per CDR3 protein. The data contain 320,000 or so distinct CDR3 sequences, about 62% of them singletons. This CDR3 is built from 13 residues. Trimming removed 4 bases from V and 4 bases from J, with 14 bases in between. The germline gives CDR1 SQVTM, CDR2 ANQGSEA. Germline DNA was extracted alongside blood RNA, which was obtained from unsorted whole blood. Chronic HBV infection was present, with no prior treatment. Researchers reported drawing around 4.4 milliliters of peripheral blood before surgery. With respect to this clonotype: Given a much more abundant clone one base away, this may be a read error.

The chain is built from TRBV29-1 and TRBJ2-7, with D possibly called TRBD1 or TRBD2 (5 bases each). The sequenced sample was peripheral blood. The source is a man aged 40-50 years with primary liver carcinoma and hepatitis B virus infection. Written as DNA, the CDR3 is TGCAGCGTTGCCCCGGGGCAGAGGTACGAGCAGTACTTC. Residues: CSVAPGQRYEQYF.